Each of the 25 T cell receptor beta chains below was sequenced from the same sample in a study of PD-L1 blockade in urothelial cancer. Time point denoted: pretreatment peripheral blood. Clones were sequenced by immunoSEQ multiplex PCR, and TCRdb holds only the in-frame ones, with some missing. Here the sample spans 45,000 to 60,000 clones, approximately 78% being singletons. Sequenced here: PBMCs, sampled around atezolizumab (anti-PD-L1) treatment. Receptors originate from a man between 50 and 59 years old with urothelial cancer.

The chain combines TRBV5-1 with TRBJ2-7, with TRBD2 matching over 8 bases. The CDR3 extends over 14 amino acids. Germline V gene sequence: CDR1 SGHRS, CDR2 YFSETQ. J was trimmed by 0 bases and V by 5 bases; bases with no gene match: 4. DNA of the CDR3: TGCGCCAGCAGGATCAGCGGGAGCTCCTACGAGCAGTACTTC. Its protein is CASRISGSSYEQYF.

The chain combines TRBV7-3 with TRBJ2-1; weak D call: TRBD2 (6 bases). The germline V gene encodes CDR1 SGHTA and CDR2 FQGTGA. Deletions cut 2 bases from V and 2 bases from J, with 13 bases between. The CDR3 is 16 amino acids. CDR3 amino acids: CASSLQEGGPYNEQFF. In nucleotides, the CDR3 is TGTGCCAGCAGCTTACAGGAGGGAGGCCCCTACAATGAGCAGTTCTTC.

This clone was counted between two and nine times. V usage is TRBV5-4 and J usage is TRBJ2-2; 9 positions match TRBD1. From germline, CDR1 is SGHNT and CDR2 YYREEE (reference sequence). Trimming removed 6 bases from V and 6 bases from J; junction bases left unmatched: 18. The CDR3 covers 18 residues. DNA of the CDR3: TGTGCCAGCACCCCCCTGGGTGGCGGACAGGGGTCGCCCGGGGAGCTGTTTTTT. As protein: CASTPLGGGQGSPGELFF.

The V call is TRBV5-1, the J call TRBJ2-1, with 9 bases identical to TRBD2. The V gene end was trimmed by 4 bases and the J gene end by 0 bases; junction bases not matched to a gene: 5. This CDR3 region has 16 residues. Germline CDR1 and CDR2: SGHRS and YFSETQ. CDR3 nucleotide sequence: TGCGCCAGCAGCCAGAGCGGGAGGAGCTCCTACAATGAGCAGTTCTTC. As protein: CASSQSGRSSYNEQFF.

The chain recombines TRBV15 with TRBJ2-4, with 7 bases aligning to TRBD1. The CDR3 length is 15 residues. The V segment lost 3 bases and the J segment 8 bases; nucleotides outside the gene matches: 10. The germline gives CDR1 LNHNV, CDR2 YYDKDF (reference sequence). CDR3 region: CATSRNRQGGDIQYF. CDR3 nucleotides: TGTGCCACCAGCAGGAACCGACAGGGTGGGGACATTCAGTACTTC.

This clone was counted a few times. For the CDR3, the DNA is TGCGCCAGCAGCTTGAGCTGGAGTCTTAACACCGGGGAGCTGTTTTTT. Encoded protein: CASSLSWSLNTGELFF. The chain uses TRBV5-1 and TRBJ2-2, with D unclear. Trimming removed 1 base from V and 2 bases from J, with 12 bases in between. The CDR3 has 16 amino acids. Per the germline V gene, CDR1 is SGHRS and CDR2 is YFSETQ.

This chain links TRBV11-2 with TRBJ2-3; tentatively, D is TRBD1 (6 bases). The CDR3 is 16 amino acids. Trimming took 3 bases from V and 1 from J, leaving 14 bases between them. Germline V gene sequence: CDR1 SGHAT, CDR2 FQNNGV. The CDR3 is CASSLGLGGRTDTQYF. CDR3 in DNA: TGTGCCAGCAGCTTGGGCCTTGGGGGCCGCACAGATACGCAGTATTTT.

CDR3 in DNA: TGTGCCAGCAGTCGACTAGCGGGAATTGAGGGGCGGTACTTC. Amino acids: CASSRLAGIEGRYF. The chain combines TRBV7-2 with TRBJ2-7, with 11 nucleotides matching TRBD2. Germline V lookup: CDR1 SGHTA, CDR2 FQGNSA. This CDR3 region has 14 residues. Trimming took 6 bases from V and 12 from J; bases not matched to a gene: 13.

The DNA for the CDR3 is TGCGCCAGCAGCTTGGCTGGAATAGGCGGAGCCTCCTACAATGAGCAGTTCTTC. This codes for CASSLAGIGGASYNEQFF. V gene TRBV5-1 combines with J gene TRBJ2-1; no clear D gene. The CDR3 length is 18 residues. V lost 0 bases to trimming and J lost 0 bases, with 16 bases between them. Germline V gene lookup returns CDR1 SGHRS and CDR2 YFSETQ.

The CDR3 region is CASSLFLGQGRRAGNQPQHF. The CDR3 coding sequence is TGTGCCAGCAGCTTGTTTCTGGGACAGGGCCGTAGAGCGGGCAATCAGCCCCAGCATTTT. The chain employs TRBV5-8 and TRBJ1-5; 9 nucleotides match TRBD1. This CDR3 has 20 residues. The V gene end was trimmed by 1 base and the J gene end by 2 bases; junction bases not matched to a gene: 16. Germline CDR1 is SGHTS and CDR2 is YDEGEE. The full variable domain, with the rest looked up from reference TRBV5-8 and TRBJ1-5, is EAGVTQSPTHLIKTRGQQATLRCSPISGHTSVYWYQQALGLGLQFLLWYDEGEERNRGNFPPRFSGRQFPNYSSELNVNALELEDSALYLCASSLFLGQGRRAGNQPQHFGDGTRLSIL.

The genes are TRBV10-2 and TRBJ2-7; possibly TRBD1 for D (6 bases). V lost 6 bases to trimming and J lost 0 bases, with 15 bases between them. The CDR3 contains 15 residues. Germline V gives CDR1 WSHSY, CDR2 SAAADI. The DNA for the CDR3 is TGCGCCAGCAGCCTCCAGGGGTTGGGCTCCTACGAGCAGTACGTC. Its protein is CASSLQGLGSYEQYV.

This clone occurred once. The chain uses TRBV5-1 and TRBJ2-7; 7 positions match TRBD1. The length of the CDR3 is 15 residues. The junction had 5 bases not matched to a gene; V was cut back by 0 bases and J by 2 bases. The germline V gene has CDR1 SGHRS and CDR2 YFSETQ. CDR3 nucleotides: TGCGCCAGCAGCTTGGCCTCCGGGACAGCCTACGAGCAGTACGTC. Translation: CASSLASGTAYEQYV.

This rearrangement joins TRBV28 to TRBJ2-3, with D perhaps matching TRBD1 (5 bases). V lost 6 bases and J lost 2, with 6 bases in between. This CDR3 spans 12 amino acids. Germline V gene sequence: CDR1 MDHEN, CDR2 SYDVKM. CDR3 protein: CASRTVTDTQYF. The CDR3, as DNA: TGTGCCAGCAGGACAGTCACAGATACGCAGTATTTT.

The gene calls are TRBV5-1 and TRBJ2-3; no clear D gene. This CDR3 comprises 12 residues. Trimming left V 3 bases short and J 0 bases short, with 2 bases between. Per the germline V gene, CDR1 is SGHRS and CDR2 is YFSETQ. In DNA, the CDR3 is TGCGCCAGCAGCTCTAGCACAGATACGCAGTATTTT. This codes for CASSSSTDTQYF. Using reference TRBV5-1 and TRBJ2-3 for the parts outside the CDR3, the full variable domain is KAGVTQTPRYLIKTRGQQVTLSCSPISGHRSVSWYQQTPGQGLQFLFEYFSETQRNKGNFPGRFSGRQFSNSRSEMNVSTLELGDSALYLCASSSSTDTQYFGPGTRLTVL.

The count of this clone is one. CDR3 residues: CASSPLRTGDFFGYTF. The CDR3 nucleotides read TGTGCCAGCTCACCACTCAGGACAGGGGACTTTTTTGGCTACACCTTC. This chain links TRBV18 with TRBJ1-2, with TRBD1 matching over 9 bases. The CDR3 runs 16 residues. CDR1 KGHSH and CDR2 LQKENI come from the germline V gene. Trimming removed 1 base from V and 7 bases from J; junction bases left unmatched: 10.

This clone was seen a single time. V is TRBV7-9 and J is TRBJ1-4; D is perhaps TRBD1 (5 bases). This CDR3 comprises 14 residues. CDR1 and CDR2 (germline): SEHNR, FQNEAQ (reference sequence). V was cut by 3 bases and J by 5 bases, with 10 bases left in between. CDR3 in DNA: TGTGCCAGCAGCTTTGCAGGGCTAAATGAAAAACTGTTTTTT. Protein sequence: CASSFAGLNEKLFF.

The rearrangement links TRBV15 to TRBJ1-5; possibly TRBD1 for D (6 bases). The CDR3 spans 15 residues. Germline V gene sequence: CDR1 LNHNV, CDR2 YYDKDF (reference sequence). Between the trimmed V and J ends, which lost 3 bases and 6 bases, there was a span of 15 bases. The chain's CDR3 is CATSSRAQGTQPQHF. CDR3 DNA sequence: TGTGCCACCAGCAGTCGGGCGCAGGGGACTCAGCCCCAGCATTTT.

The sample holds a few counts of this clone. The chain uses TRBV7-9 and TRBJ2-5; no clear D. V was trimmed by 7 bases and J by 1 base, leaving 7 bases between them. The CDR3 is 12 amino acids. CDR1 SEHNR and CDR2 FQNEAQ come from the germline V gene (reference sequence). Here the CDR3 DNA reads TGTGCCAGCACCATTTCCCAAGAGACCCAGTACTTC. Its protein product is CASTISQETQYF.

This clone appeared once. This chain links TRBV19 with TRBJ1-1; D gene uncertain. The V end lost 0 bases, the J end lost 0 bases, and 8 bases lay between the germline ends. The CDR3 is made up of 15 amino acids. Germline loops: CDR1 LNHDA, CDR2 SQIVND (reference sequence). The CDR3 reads CASSIDGSMNTEAFF. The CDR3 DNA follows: TGTGCCAGTAGTATAGACGGGAGTATGAACACTGAAGCTTTCTTT.

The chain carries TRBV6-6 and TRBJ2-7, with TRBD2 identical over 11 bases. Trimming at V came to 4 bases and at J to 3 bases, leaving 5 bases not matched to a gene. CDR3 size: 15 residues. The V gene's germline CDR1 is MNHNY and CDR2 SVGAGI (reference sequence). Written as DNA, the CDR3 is TGTGCCAGCAGTTCATCCGGGACTAGCGGCTACGAGCAGTACTTC. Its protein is CASSSSGTSGYEQYF.

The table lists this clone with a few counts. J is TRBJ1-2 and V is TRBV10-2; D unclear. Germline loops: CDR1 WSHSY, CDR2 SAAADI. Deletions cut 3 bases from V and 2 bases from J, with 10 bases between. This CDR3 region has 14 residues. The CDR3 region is CASSDLRRNYGYTF. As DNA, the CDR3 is TGCGCCAGCAGTGATCTGAGGAGGAACTATGGCTACACCTTC.

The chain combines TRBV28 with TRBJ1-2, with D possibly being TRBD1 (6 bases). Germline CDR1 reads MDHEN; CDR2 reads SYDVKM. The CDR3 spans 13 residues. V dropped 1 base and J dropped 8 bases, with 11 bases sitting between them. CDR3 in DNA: TGTGCCAGCAGTTTATCAGGGGTTAGGGGCTACACCTTC. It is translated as CASSLSGVRGYTF.

CDR3 amino acids: CAIRRGLAGADEQYF. CDR3 in DNA: TGTGCCATCAGGCGAGGGTTAGCGGGAGCCGACGAGCAGTACTTC. The chain uses TRBV10-3 and TRBJ2-7; 9 positions match TRBD2. V shed 6 bases and J 5 bases; nucleotides not matched to a gene: 11. Germline V CDR1 and CDR2: ENHRY, SYGVKD. The CDR3 sequence is 15 residues long.

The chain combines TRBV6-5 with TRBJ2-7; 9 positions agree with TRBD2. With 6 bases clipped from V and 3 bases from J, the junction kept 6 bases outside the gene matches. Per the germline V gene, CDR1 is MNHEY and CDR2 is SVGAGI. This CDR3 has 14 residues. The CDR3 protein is CASSPRLADYEQYF. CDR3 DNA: TGTGCCAGCAGCCCCCGACTAGCGGACTACGAGCAGTACTTC.

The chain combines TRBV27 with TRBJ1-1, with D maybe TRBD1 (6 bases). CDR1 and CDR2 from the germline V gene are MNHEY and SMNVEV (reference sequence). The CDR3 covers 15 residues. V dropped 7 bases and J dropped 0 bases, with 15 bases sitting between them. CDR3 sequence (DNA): TGTGCCAGCAAAAGTTGGGGGGGCTTGAACACTGAAGCTTTCTTT. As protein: CASKSWGGLNTEAFF.